Presented here are 22 T cell receptor beta chains from one specimen sequenced in a study of CD8 T cells in Susac syndrome. RNA was extracted with the RNeasy kit, and a quantity of roughly 0.5 to 1 ug was reverse transcribed using random hexamers. TCRdb reprocessed the immunoSEQ multiplex PCR reads via MiXCR and lists one record per CDR3 protein. The data show about 200,000 distinct CDR3 sequences, with 85% to 95% seen just once and about 0.1% held by the top ten. The sequenced material came from CD4+ T cells from PBMCs. These receptors came from a human donor in good health.

This chain joins TRBV18 and TRBJ2-1; D tentatively fits TRBD1 or TRBD2 (5 bases each). The germline gives CDR1 KGHSH, CDR2 LQKENI. CDR3 size: 14 residues. Trimming stripped 2 bases from V and 7 bases from J, with 12 bases between. The CDR3 sequence: CASSPLGTWNEQFF. The DNA for the CDR3 is TGTGCCAGCTCACCATTGGGGACCTGGAATGAGCAGTTCTTC.

The J gene is TRBJ2-3, the V gene TRBV9, with D unclear. The CDR3 spans 14 residues. Germline V gives CDR1 SGDLS, CDR2 YYNGEE. Trimming removed 2 bases from V and 2 bases from J, with 9 bases in between. Written as DNA, the CDR3 is TGTGCCAGCAGCGTCGGGCAGCACACAGATACGCAGTATTTT. Translated: CASSVGQHTDTQYF.

The CDR3 DNA reads as TGTGCCAGCAGTTACCAGCGGGGGGCAGGTGAGCAGTTCTTC. Residues: CASSYQRGAGEQFF. J is TRBJ2-1 and V is TRBV6-2 or TRBV6-3; 9 nucleotides agree with TRBD2. The CDR3 is 14 residues long. J gave up 9 bases and V 2 bases, and 5 bases lay outside the gene matches. Germline V CDR1 and CDR2: MNHEY, SVGEGT.

The chain joins TRBV4-3 to TRBJ1-5, with D perhaps TRBD1 (5 bases). CDR1 LGHNA and CDR2 YSLEER come from the germline V gene. The CDR3 has 17 amino acids. The ends were cut back, 0 bases at V and 6 bases at J, with 18 bases in the middle. The chain's CDR3 is CASSQEPIGAAGQPQHF. The CDR3, as DNA: TGCGCCAGCAGCCAAGAACCCATCGGGGCCGCCGGTCAGCCCCAGCATTTT.

The sample holds one count of this clonotype. The rearrangement uses TRBV9 and TRBJ2-1; 9 bases map to TRBD2. Germline trimming cut 7 bases from V and 9 bases from J; bases unmatched to any gene: 8. CDR1 is SGDLS, CDR2 YYNGEE, per germline. This CDR3 has 13 residues. CDR3 coding DNA: TGTGCCAGCGCGGCGGGAGGGTTAGGTGAGCAGTTCTTC. This codes for CASAAGGLGEQFF.

This clonotype was counted once. This chain connects TRBV7-8 to TRBJ2-4; D call uncertain. Germline CDR1 is SGHVS and CDR2 is FQNEAQ. Trimming removed 4 bases from V and 9 bases from J, with 19 bases in between. This CDR3 has 15 amino acids. As DNA, the CDR3 is TGTGCCAGCAGCTCCCGGACCTCAGAAGGAGCCATTCAGTACTTC. Translation: CASSSRTSEGAIQYF.

The chain joins TRBV20-1 to TRBJ1-5; TRBD1 matches 8 bases. Germline V lookup: CDR1 DFQATT, CDR2 SNEGSKA (reference sequence). V was clipped by 6 bases and J by 6 bases; unmatched bases: 7. The CDR3 is 13 residues long. The CDR3 nucleotides read TGCAGTGCCGCGGACAGGGCTGGTCAGCCCCAGCATTTT. Amino acid sequence: CSAADRAGQPQHF.

This chain uses TRBV29-1 with TRBJ2-2, with 7 positions matching TRBD2. The J segment lost 2 bases and the V segment lost 2 bases, leaving 11 bases of the junction unmatched. CDR3 length equals 17 residues. Germline CDR1 and CDR2: SQVTM and ANQGSEA. CDR3 coding DNA: TGCAGCGTTGAATTGCGGGAGTCGTATGGAAACACCGGGGAGCTGTTTTTT. Amino acids: CSVELRESYGNTGELFF.

The CDR3 loop is CATIRGYSSDTQYF. The CDR3 coding sequence is TGTGCCACCATCAGGGGGTATTCTTCAGATACGCAGTATTTT. The gene calls are TRBV15 and TRBJ2-3, with 7 bases fitting TRBD1. Trimming at V came to 7 bases and at J to 4 bases, leaving 8 bases not matched to a gene. Germline assignment: CDR1 LNHNV and CDR2 YYDKDF (reference sequence). The CDR3 sequence is 14 residues long. The full variable domain, its missing parts supplied by reference TRBV15 and TRBJ2-3, is DAMVIQNPRYQVTQFGKPVTLSCSQTLNHNVMYWYQQKSSQAPKLLFHYYDKDFNNEADTPDNFQSRRPNTSFCFLDIRSPGLGDTAMYLCATIRGYSSDTQYFGPGTRLTVL.

This sequence joins TRBV29-1 and TRBJ2-6; D is possibly TRBD1 (5 bases). The CDR3 runs 15 residues. The V gene lost 7 bases and the J gene lost 2 bases, with 15 bases spanning the gap. Germline V lookup: CDR1 SQVTM, CDR2 ANQGSEA. The DNA for the CDR3 is TGCAGCGCAACCAAGGTGGGGCCTGGGGCCAACGTCCTGACTTTC. Its protein is CSATKVGPGANVLTF.

J is TRBJ2-7 and V is TRBV20-1; 7 nucleotides line up with TRBD1. The CDR3 totals 14 residues. Trimming cost V 0 bases and J 5 bases; bases outside gene matches: 7. CDR1 and CDR2 (germline): DFQATT, SNEGSKA (reference sequence). The CDR3 coding sequence is TGCAGTGCTAGAGATCCGGGACAGTCTAACGAGCAGTACGTC. Translation: CSARDPGQSNEQYV.

The CDR3 loop is CSVAADSSGELFF. In DNA form, the CDR3 reads TGCAGCGTTGCCGCGGACTCTTCCGGGGAGCTGTTTTTT. This rearrangement joins TRBV29-1 to TRBJ2-2; D possibly corresponds to TRBD2 (5 bases). This CDR3 comprises 13 residues. The V gene lost 4 bases and the J gene lost 6 bases, with 12 bases spanning the gap. CDR1 is SQVTM and CDR2 is ANQGSEA in the germline V gene.

The rearrangement links TRBV12-3 or TRBV12-4 to TRBJ1-2; D perhaps matches TRBD1 (6 bases). CDR3 size: 17 residues. V was pared by 1 base and J by 1 base, with 16 bases between. In nucleotides, the CDR3 is TGTGCCAGCAGTTTAGATCCGACGGACAGTCTTAACTATGGCTACACCTTC. It codes for CASSLDPTDSLNYGYTF.

The gene calls are TRBV9 and TRBJ1-5; no reliable D call. The germline V gene encodes CDR1 SGDLS and CDR2 YYNGEE. This CDR3 has 15 amino acids. The V end was cut by 5 bases, the J end by 0 bases, with 12 bases between. This CDR3 reads CASSATPYSNQPQHF. In nucleotides, the CDR3 is TGTGCCAGCAGTGCTACGCCCTATAGCAATCAGCCCCAGCATTTT.

The CDR3 coding sequence is TGTGCCTCTGCCCCCGGGGACCAGCCCCAGCATTTT. Translation gives CASAPGDQPQHF. This chain uses TRBV12-3 or TRBV12-4 with TRBJ1-5; TRBD1 might be the D (5 bases). This CDR3 contains 12 residues. V was clipped by 11 bases and J by 7 bases, with 15 bases between them.

The rearrangement links TRBV2 to TRBJ2-3, with D hard to call. The germline V and J ends were trimmed by 6 bases and 6 bases, with 16 bases remaining between them. This CDR3 has 14 amino acids. Germline-derived CDR1 and CDR2 are SNHLY and FYNNEI. CDR3 protein: CASRETPGGDTQYF. In nucleotides, the CDR3 is TGTGCCAGCAGGGAAACTCCGGGTGGGGATACGCAGTATTTT.

The chain combines TRBV2 with TRBJ2-7; D remains unclear. CDR3 length: 12 residues. Germline lookup yields CDR1 SNHLY and CDR2 FYNNEI. Trimming took off 2 bases at V and 4 bases at J, with 6 bases between the two ends. Here the CDR3 reads CASSEFQYEQYV. The CDR3 DNA follows: TGTGCCAGCAGTGAATTCCAGTACGAGCAGTACGTC.

The chain has TRBV29-1 and TRBJ2-7; 10 bases agree with TRBD1. This CDR3 contains 14 residues. Germline values: CDR1 SQVTM, CDR2 ANQGSEA. After removal of 7 bases from V and 7 bases from J, the junction contained 13 bases not matched to a gene. CDR3: CSGSRDRGGGEQYV. CDR3 DNA: TGCAGCGGTTCCCGGGACAGGGGAGGTGGGGAGCAGTACGTC.

This chain joins TRBV28 and TRBJ1-1; D unclear. Between the trimmed V and J ends, which lost 3 bases and 10 bases, there was a span of 12 bases. Germline CDR1 is MDHEN and CDR2 is SYDVKM. CDR3 length equals 12 residues. For the CDR3, the DNA is TGTGCCAGCAGTTTTGGGGAAGGGTTAGCTTTCTTT. Protein sequence: CASSFGEGLAFF.

The sample holds one count of this clonotype. The chain links TRBV20-1 to TRBJ2-3; 8 bases align to TRBD2. In germline, CDR1 is DFQATT, CDR2 SNEGSKA (reference sequence). The CDR3 spans 10 residues. V shed 1 base and J 13 bases; nucleotides not matched to a gene: 1. In DNA form, the CDR3 reads TGCAGTGCTAGAGCGGGGGGGGAGTATTTT. Translation: CSARAGGEYF.

V gene TRBV15 combines with J gene TRBJ2-7; D possibly uses TRBD1 or TRBD2 (5 bases each). CDR1 LNHNV and CDR2 YYDKDF come from the germline V gene (reference sequence). The V end was cut by 1 base, the J end by 4 bases, with 8 bases between. The CDR3 spans 13 residues. CDR3: CATSRGWGYEQYV. The CDR3 coding sequence is TGTGCCACCAGCAGAGGCTGGGGGTACGAGCAGTACGTC.

The chain uses TRBV27 and TRBJ2-7; 8 nucleotides align to TRBD2. The J segment lost 2 bases and the V segment lost 5 bases, leaving 17 bases of the junction unmatched. This CDR3 has 18 residues. The germline CDR1 and CDR2 sequences are MNHEY and SMNVEV (reference sequence). The CDR3 region has the DNA TGTGCCAGCAGTCTCCAGGGCTCGGGCGCGGGAGGAACCTACGAGCAGTACGTC. Encoded protein: CASSLQGSGAGGTYEQYV.